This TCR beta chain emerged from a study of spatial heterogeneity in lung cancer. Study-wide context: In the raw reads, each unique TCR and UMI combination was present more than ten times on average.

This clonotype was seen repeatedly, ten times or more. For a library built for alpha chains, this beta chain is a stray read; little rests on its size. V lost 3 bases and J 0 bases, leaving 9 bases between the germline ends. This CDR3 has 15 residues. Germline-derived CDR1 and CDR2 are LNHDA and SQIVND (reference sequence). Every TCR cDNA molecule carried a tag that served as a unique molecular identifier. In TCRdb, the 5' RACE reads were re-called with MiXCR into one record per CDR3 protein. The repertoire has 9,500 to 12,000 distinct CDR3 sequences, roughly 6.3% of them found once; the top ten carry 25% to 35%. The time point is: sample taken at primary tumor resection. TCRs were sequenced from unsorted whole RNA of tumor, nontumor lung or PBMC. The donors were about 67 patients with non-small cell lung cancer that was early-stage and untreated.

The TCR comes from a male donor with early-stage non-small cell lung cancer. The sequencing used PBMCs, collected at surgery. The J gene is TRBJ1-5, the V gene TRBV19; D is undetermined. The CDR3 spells CASSMKGRSNQPQHF. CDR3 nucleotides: TGTGCCAGTAGTATGAAGGGCCGTAGCAATCAGCCCCAGCATTTT.